This entry concerns a single T cell receptor beta chain. The method was immunoSEQ multiplex PCR; TCRdb's version includes in-frame clones alone and lacks a portion of them. Here the sample spans nearly 40,000 clones, about 91% being singletons. These data belong to a study of T cell changes during pregnancy in multiple sclerosis. CDR3 length equals 16 residues. CDR1 SEHNR and CDR2 FQNEAQ come from the germline V gene (reference sequence). V was shortened by 2 bases and J by 5 bases, with 18 bases between the two germline ends. This specimen consisted of CD4+ T cells from peripheral blood mononuclear cells, obtained in the third trimester of pregnancy. V usage is TRBV7-9 and J usage is TRBJ2-5; maybe TRBD2 (5 bases). The source is a female donor with multiple sclerosis, enrolled in a pregnancy study. In DNA form, the CDR3 reads TGTGCCAGCAGCTTACGTTTCAATAGAGGGATCGAGACCCAGTACTTC. Translation: CASSLRFNRGIETQYF.